The T cell receptor (beta chain) described here comes from a study of blood T cell repertoires in COVID-19. Study-level information: Researchers got acute and convalescent COVID-19 samples from the United States, Italy and Spain. T cells, B-cell-depleted T cells, or PBMCs provided the cDNA or gDNA that served as material.

This CDR3 contains 13 residues. V lost 5 bases, J lost 7 bases, and 12 bases lay in between. Germline CDR1 MDHEN, CDR2 SYDVKM. Original handling: Estimated nucleated cell counts came from reference gene primer amplification. The protocol was immunoSEQ multiplex PCR, while the TCRdb copy is restricted to in-frame clones and leaves out a portion. The V and J calls and the clone size are those of that table, but D and trimming were determined from the DNA. The profile shows roughly 200,000 clones, about 70% of them singletons. Sequencing was carried out using peripheral blood. This chain connects TRBV28 to TRBJ1-5; a possible D gene is TRBD1 (6 bases). The source is a woman in her fifties or sixties with active or convalescent COVID-19. For the CDR3, the DNA is TGTGCCAGCAGTGGGACAAGAGGACAGCCCCAGCATTTT. It specifies CASSGTRGQPQHF.